Listed below are T cell receptor beta chains from one sample, sequenced in a study of chemoradiotherapy in HPV16-positive cancers. The data were produced by immunoSEQ multiplex PCR, yet TCRdb's version contains in-frame clones alone and is incomplete. The repertoire holds about 5,100 clones, with over 70% as singletons. Source: tumor tissue, taken from a patient who underwent chemoradiotherapy. The origin of the receptors is a human donor with HPV-associated anogenital cancer. The CDR3 runs from the conserved cysteine through the conserved F or W. The order of the fields is J gene, V gene, clone size, D gene, CDR3 DNA, CDR3 protein. The D gene is left open where the match is weak. Some rows have no size entry. The others give once, few or many, or a class for an expanded clone.

TRBJ2-2	TRBV5-5	.	TRBD1	TGTGCCAGCAGCTTGGTCACAGGGGGGACCGGGGAGCTGTTTTTT	CASSLVTGGTGELFF
TRBJ1-4	TRBV4-1	.	.	TGCGCCAGCAGCCAGCTACAAGGTGAAAAACTGTTTTTT	CASSQLQGEKLFF
TRBJ1-1	TRBV7-9	few	TRBD1	TGTGCCAGCAGCTCCTGGGACAGGGAAGCTTTCTTT	CASSSWDREAFF
TRBJ1-1	TRBV7-9	.	TRBD1	TGTGCCAGCAGCTTGGACAGGGTGTCGACTGAAGCTTTCTTT	CASSLDRVSTEAFF
TRBJ1-2	TRBV11-3	once	.	TGTGCCAGCAGCTTAGGGACAGCGGATGGCTACACCTTC	CASSLGTADGYTF
TRBJ1-4	TRBV6-6	.	.	TGTGCCACCCAGAGATCAACTAATGAAAAACTGTTTTTT	CATQRSTNEKLFF
TRBJ1-2	TRBV2	.	.	TGTGCCAGCTGCCCCAACTCTAACTATGGCTACACCTTC	CASCPNSNYGYTF
TRBJ2-3	TRBV6-1	.	.	TGTGCCAGCAGTGCCAACACACGCCCCGGCACAGATACGCAGTATTTT	CASSANTRPGTDTQYF
TRBJ2-7	TRBV2	few	TRBD2	TGTGCCAGCACCCGTAGCGGGGGTCCCCTCTACGAGCAGTACTTC	CASTRSGGPLYEQYF
TRBJ2-5	TRBV2	.	.	TGTGCCAGCAAAATTGGGATTTCTCAAGAGACCCAGTACTTC	CASKIGISQETQYF
TRBJ2-2	TRBV13	.	TRBD1	TGTGCCAGCAGCCATACGCTGGACAGGGGGCCGACCGGGGAGCTGTTTTTT	CASSHTLDRGPTGELFF
TRBJ2-2	TRBV19	.	.	TGTGCCAGTAGTAGGAAGGGCGAATTGACCGGGGAGCTGTTTTTT	CASSRKGELTGELFF
TRBJ2-3	TRBV6-4	.	TRBD1	TGTGCCAGCGGAGGTCGGCAGGGGGTCGTACCGAGCACAGATACGCAGTATTTT	CASGGRQGVVPSTDTQYF
TRBJ2-7	TRBV2	.	.	TGTGCCAGCAGTGTTGGGACCACCTACGAGCAGTACTTC	CASSVGTTYEQYF
TRBJ1-2	TRBV11-2	.	.	TGTGCCAGCAGCTTAGGATCGCACGGGGATTACACCTTC	CASSLGSHGDYTF
TRBJ2-1	TRBV5-1	.	TRBD1	TGCGCCAGCAGCACTGGGACAGGGGCCCTCCATGAGCAGTTCTTC	CASSTGTGALHEQFF
TRBJ2-7	TRBV10-3	.	TRBD2	TGTGCCATCAGTGGACTAGCGGGGGACTACGAGCAGTACTTC	CAISGLAGDYEQYF
TRBJ2-1	TRBV5-1	.	.	TGCGCCAGCAGCTTGGCGTCAGGGGCGAACAATGAGCAGTTCTTC	CASSLASGANNEQFF
TRBJ1-4	TRBV15	.	.	TGTGCCACCAGCAGGGATTATACAGGGAATGAAAAACTGTTTTTT	CATSRDYTGNEKLFF
TRBJ1-3	TRBV29-1	.	TRBD1	TGCAGCGGTCTAGCAGGGGGTCCTGGAAACACCATATATTTT	CSGLAGGPGNTIYF
TRBJ1-1	TRBV28	.	.	TGTGCCAGCAGTTTCTCCAACACTGAAGCTTTCTTT	CASSFSNTEAFF
TRBJ1-2	TRBV10-3	large	.	TGTGCCATCAGTGAGTCGGGTCTCTCAGACTATGGCTACACCTTC	CAISESGLSDYGYTF
TRBJ2-3	TRBV5-5	.	.	TGTGCCAGCAGCCCCCCTGGTTTAGATACGCAGTATTTT	CASSPPGLDTQYF
TRBJ2-4	TRBV6-1	few	.	TGTGCCAGCAGTGAAGCCCAACGGCCCAAAAACATTCAGTACTTC	CASSEAQRPKNIQYF
TRBJ2-2	TRBV27	.	.	TGTGCCAGCAGTTTAGACCTCTACACCGGGGAGCTGTTTTTT	CASSLDLYTGELFF
TRBJ2-2	TRBV19	.	.	TGTGCCACCATCAGTCCGAGGGACACCGGGGAGCTGTTTTTT	CATISPRDTGELFF
TRBJ1-2	TRBV4-1	once	.	TGCGCCAGCAGCGCCGCGGGGGCAGGATATGGCTACACCTTC	CASSAAGAGYGYTF
TRBJ2-6	TRBV7-2	.	.	TGTGCCAGCAGCTTGGGCTCTGGGGCCAACGTCCTGACTTTC	CASSLGSGANVLTF
TRBJ2-6	TRBV6-1	.	.	TGTGCCAGCAGTATTAAGGGTGCAGGGGCCAACGTCCTGACTTTC	CASSIKGAGANVLTF
TRBJ2-1	TRBV5-1	.	TRBD2	TGCGCCAGCAGCCCCGGGCTCTCTAGCGGGGGGGGCAGTGAGCAGTTCTTC	CASSPGLSSGGGSEQFF
TRBJ2-7	TRBV6-5	once	TRBD2	TGTGCCAGCCAACTAGCGGGGGATATCCCATACGAGCAGTACTTC	CASQLAGDIPYEQYF
TRBJ2-5	TRBV25-1	.	.	TGTGCCAGCAGTGAAGGAGCAGGGCGGCCGAGGGGGGAGACCCAGTACTTC	CASSEGAGRPRGETQYF
TRBJ1-6	TRBV19	few	TRBD1	TGTGCCAGTAGTGAGGATGACAGGGAGAATTCACCCCTCCACTTT	CASSEDDRENSPLHF
TRBJ1-2	TRBV4-1	few	.	TGCGCCAGCAGCTATAGGGCAGCCAGGCGGGGCTACACCTTC	CASSYRAARRGYTF
TRBJ2-3	TRBV5-1	.	.	TGCGCCAGCAGCTTGGCCTCGAGGGAGGTAGATACGCAGTATTTT	CASSLASREVDTQYF
TRBJ2-1	TRBV29-1	few	.	TGCAGCGTTGTAGTAGGAGTCAATGAGCAGTTCTTC	CSVVVGVNEQFF
TRBJ1-1	TRBV7-8	.	TRBD1	TGTGCCAGCAGCTCCCGACAGGGACCTTCCACTGAAGCTTTCTTT	CASSSRQGPSTEAFF
TRBJ1-2	TRBV7-9	few	.	TGTGCCAGCAGCGGCGCACTTAACTATGGCTACACCTTC	CASSGALNYGYTF
TRBJ2-5	TRBV29-1	.	.	TGCAGCGTGAAGGGGACACTACAAGAGACCCAGTACTTC	CSVKGTLQETQYF
TRBJ2-7	TRBV7-9	.	.	TGTGCCAGCAGCCACCCGACAGAGGCATTCGAGCAGTACTTC	CASSHPTEAFEQYF
TRBJ2-6	TRBV19	few	.	TGTGCCAGTAGTCCGCTAACGACAACACAAAGTCGGGCCAACGTCCTGACTTTC	CASSPLTTTQSRANVLTF
TRBJ1-6	TRBV18	.	.	TGTGCCAGCTCACCATCAGACGGCGCCTTAAGCTCCTATAATTCACCCCTCCACTTT	CASSPSDGALSSYNSPLHF
TRBJ2-5	TRBV5-3	.	.	TGTGCCAGCAGCTTAGCCGGGAACACCCAAGAGACCCAGTACTTC	CASSLAGNTQETQYF
TRBJ1-2	TRBV30	.	.	TGTGCCTGGAGCGCCAACAGGGAAAATTATGGCTACACCTTC	CAWSANRENYGYTF
TRBJ1-1	TRBV7-3	.	.	TGTGCCAGCAGCTTAGTTCCGGGCCCCTCGGCTTTCTTT	CASSLVPGPSAFF
TRBJ1-4	TRBV7-6	few	.	TGTGCCAGCAGCTTAGTCGGCGAAAAACTGTTTTTT	CASSLVGEKLFF
TRBJ1-6	TRBV9	.	.	TGTGCCAGCAGCGCGTCGGGGGAGGGTTCACCCCTCCACTTT	CASSASGEGSPLHF